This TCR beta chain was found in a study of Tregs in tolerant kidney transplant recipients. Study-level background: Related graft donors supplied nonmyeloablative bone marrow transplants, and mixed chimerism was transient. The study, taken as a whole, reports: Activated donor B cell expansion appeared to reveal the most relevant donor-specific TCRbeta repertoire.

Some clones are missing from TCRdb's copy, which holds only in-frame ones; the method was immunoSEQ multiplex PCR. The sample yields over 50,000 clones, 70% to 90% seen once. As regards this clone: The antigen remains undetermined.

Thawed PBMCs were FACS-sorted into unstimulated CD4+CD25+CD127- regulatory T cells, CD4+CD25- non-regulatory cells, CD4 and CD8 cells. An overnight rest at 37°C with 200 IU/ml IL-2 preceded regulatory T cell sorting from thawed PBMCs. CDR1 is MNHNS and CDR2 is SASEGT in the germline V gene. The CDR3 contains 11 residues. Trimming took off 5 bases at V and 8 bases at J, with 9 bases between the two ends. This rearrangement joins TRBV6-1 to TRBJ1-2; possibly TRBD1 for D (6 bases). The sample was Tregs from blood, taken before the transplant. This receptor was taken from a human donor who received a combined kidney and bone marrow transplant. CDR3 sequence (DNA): TGTGCCAGCAGTCCAGGGGACGGCTACACCTTC. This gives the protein CASSPGDGYTF.